The next 30 T cell receptor beta chains were all read from a single sample in a study of T cell responses to AZD1222 COVID-19 vaccine. Produced via immunoSEQ multiplex PCR; TCRdb's table is partial and in-frame only. The sample gives some 130,000 clones, 84% of which show up once; about 4% is in the top ten. The material sequenced was peripheral blood, taken on day 0 of AZD1222 vaccination. All receptors come from an adult in good health.

The chain is built from TRBV20-1 and TRBJ2-7; D unresolved. This CDR3 has 11 amino acids. Trimming removed 6 bases at V and 7 bases at J, with 13 bases between. The V gene's germline CDR1 is DFQATT and CDR2 SNEGSKA (reference sequence). This CDR3 is CSATELREQYF. The CDR3 DNA follows: TGCAGTGCCACGGAGCTGAGGGAGCAGTACTTC.

V gene TRBV30 combines with J gene TRBJ1-2; D gene uncertain. Trimming left V 4 bases short and J 5 bases short, with 8 bases between. Germline loops: CDR1 GTSNPN, CDR2 SVGIG (reference sequence). This CDR3 spans 11 amino acids. CDR3 DNA: TGTGCCTGGACGCCCGGGTATGGCTACACCTTC. Its protein product is CAWTPGYGYTF.

Only a few counts were recorded for this clone. The chain employs TRBV5-1 and TRBJ1-6; TRBD1 aligns across 10 bases. The length of the CDR3 is 16 residues. Trimming cost V 0 bases and J 9 bases; bases outside gene matches: 6. Germline-derived CDR1 and CDR2 are SGHRS and YFSETQ. The CDR3 region has the DNA TGCGCCAGCAGCTTGGGGGACAGGGGTAGAAGTTCACCCCTCCACTTT. Encoded protein: CASSLGDRGRSSPLHF.

The chain carries TRBV19 and TRBJ1-5; D ambiguous. Germline assignment: CDR1 LNHDA and CDR2 SQIVND (reference sequence). CDR3 length: 13 amino acids. Trimming stripped 5 bases from V and 6 bases from J, with 11 bases between. The CDR3 reads CASSLAIRQPQHF. The CDR3 nucleotides are TGTGCCAGTAGTCTGGCTATACGTCAGCCCCAGCATTTT.

This clone occurred once. The gene calls are TRBV7-9 and TRBJ2-2; D gene uncertain. From germline, CDR1 is SEHNR and CDR2 FQNEAQ (reference sequence). This CDR3 is built from 13 residues. V lost 3 bases to trimming and J lost 14 bases, with 16 bases between them. The CDR3 bases are TGTGCCAGCAGCTTGTCCGGTACTCCGAGCCTGTTTTTT. Its translation is CASSLSGTPSLFF.

The chain combines TRBV6-5 with TRBJ1-1, with D possibly matching TRBD1 (5 bases). V lost 6 bases and J 0 bases, leaving 14 bases between the germline ends. Germline V gene lookup returns CDR1 MNHEY and CDR2 SVGAGI. CDR3 length equals 15 residues. CDR3 DNA sequence: TGTGCCAGCAGCCGACCTAACAGGATGAACACTGAAGCTTTCTTT. Translation gives CASSRPNRMNTEAFF.

This chain uses TRBV28 with TRBJ2-2, with 9 positions matching TRBD1. The germline V gene has CDR1 MDHEN and CDR2 SYDVKM. J gave up 8 bases and V 4 bases, and 5 bases lay outside the gene matches. There are 14 residues in the CDR3. The CDR3 DNA is TGTGCCAGCAGTTCCGGGACAGGGATGGGGGAGCTGTTTTTT. This translates into CASSSGTGMGELFF. Full variable domain (outside the CDR3, taken from reference TRBV28 and TRBJ2-2): DVKVTQSSRYLVKRTGEKVFLECVQDMDHENMFWYRQDPGLGLRLIYFSYDVKMKEKGDIPEGYSVSREKKERFSLILESASTNQTSMYLCASSSGTGMGELFFGEGSRLTVL.

V gene TRBV5-1 combines with J gene TRBJ2-7; D tentatively fits TRBD1 or TRBD2 (5 bases each). The CDR3 contains 16 residues. Germline V gene data show CDR1 as SGHRS and CDR2 as YFSETQ. V lost 6 bases and J 3 bases, leaving 22 bases between the germline ends. The CDR3 nucleotides read TGCGCCAGCATAAAGGAACCCCGGGACGTGCACTACGAGCAGTACTTC. It codes for CASIKEPRDVHYEQYF.

V usage is TRBV6-6 and J usage is TRBJ2-1; tentatively, D is TRBD2 (6 bases). CDR3 length: 15 amino acids. Germline CDR1 and CDR2: MNHNY and SVGAGI (reference sequence). Trimming stripped 0 bases from V and 6 bases from J, with 12 bases between. CDR3 in amino acids: CASSYSLEGTNEQFF. The CDR3 region has the DNA TGTGCCAGCAGTTACTCGTTGGAGGGTACCAATGAGCAGTTCTTC.

V usage is TRBV9 and J usage is TRBJ1-6, with 8 bases lining up with TRBD1. The length of the CDR3 is 14 residues. V dropped 0 bases and J dropped 7; count of bases not matched to a gene: 0. The germline gives CDR1 SGDLS, CDR2 YYNGEE. The CDR3 sequence is CASSVGQGNSPLHF. The DNA for the CDR3 is TGTGCCAGCAGCGTAGGACAGGGGAATTCACCCCTCCACTTT.

The V call is TRBV27, the J call TRBJ2-7, with no clear D. V lost 5 bases and J 1 base, leaving 18 bases between the germline ends. The germline gives CDR1 MNHEY, CDR2 SMNVEV (reference sequence). The CDR3 consists of 16 residues. For the CDR3, the DNA is TGTGCCAGCAGTGGGATCGGACCACAACGATCCTACGAGCAGTACTTC. Protein sequence: CASSGIGPQRSYEQYF.

The chain links TRBV30 to TRBJ1-5; TRBD1 is a possible D gene (5 bases). The V end was cut by 0 bases, the J end by 6 bases, with 12 bases between. This CDR3 region has 14 residues. The germline V gene encodes CDR1 GTSNPN and CDR2 SVGIG (reference sequence). CDR3 DNA: TGTGCCTGGAGTGTAGATTTGGGGGGTCAGCCCCAGCATTTT. This sequence encodes CAWSVDLGGQPQHF.

This chain links TRBV7-9 with TRBJ2-3; 7 bases map to TRBD1. This CDR3 is 14 amino acids long. The germline V gene has CDR1 SEHNR and CDR2 FQNEAQ (reference sequence). V shed 8 bases, J shed 1 base, and the junction held 6 bases outside the gene matches. The CDR3 sequence: CASALTGGTDTQYF. The CDR3 DNA reads as TGTGCCAGCGCCCTAACAGGGGGCACAGATACGCAGTATTTT.

The chain is built from TRBV9 and TRBJ2-5; D may be TRBD1 (5 bases). CDR3 length: 15 amino acids. Looked up from germline, CDR1 is SGDLS and CDR2 is YYNGEE. Trimming pared 0 bases from V and 6 bases from J, leaving 15 bases between. The CDR3 sequence is CASSVGIGPGKTQYF. For the CDR3, the DNA is TGTGCCAGCAGCGTAGGTATAGGGCCAGGGAAGACCCAGTACTTC.

The J gene is TRBJ1-5, the V gene TRBV19; 7 nucleotides agree with TRBD1. Germline V CDR1 and CDR2: LNHDA, SQIVND (reference sequence). The CDR3 is 14 residues long. V lost 0 bases to trimming and J lost 8 bases; unmatched junction nucleotides: 4. CDR3 in amino acids: CASSIEEGAKPQHF. The CDR3 DNA reads as TGTGCCAGTAGTATAGAGGAGGGGGCAAAGCCCCAGCATTTT.

The V gene is TRBV5-1, the J gene TRBJ1-5; unclear D gene. Germline V CDR1 and CDR2: SGHRS, YFSETQ. V was trimmed by 2 bases and J by 1 base, leaving 7 bases between them. The CDR3 is 14 amino acids. CDR3 in DNA: TGCGCCAGCAGCTTAGAAGGGAGCAATCAGCCCCAGCATTTT. Translating gives CASSLEGSNQPQHF. Supplemented by reference TRBV5-1 and TRBJ1-5, the full variable domain reads KAGVTQTPRYLIKTRGQQVTLSCSPISGHRSVSWYQQTPGQGLQFLFEYFSETQRNKGNFPGRFSGRQFSNSRSEMNVSTLELGDSALYLCASSLEGSNQPQHFGDGTRLSIL.

The J gene is TRBJ1-6, the V gene TRBV25-1, with TRBD1 matching 7 bases. CDR3 length: 14 amino acids. CDR1 and CDR2 from the germline V gene are MGHDK and SYGVNS. Unmatched junction bases numbered 4, after V lost 1 base and J lost 10 bases. CDR3 region: CASSESTGRSPLHF. The CDR3 DNA is TGTGCCAGCAGTGAATCGACAGGGCGATCACCCCTCCACTTT. Full variable domain (remainder filled in from reference TRBV25-1 and TRBJ1-6): EADIYQTPRYLVIGTGKKITLECSQTMGHDKMYWYQQDPGMELHLIHYSYGVNSTEKGDLSSESTVSRIRTEHFPLTLESARPSHTSQYLCASSESTGRSPLHFGNGTRLTVT.

The chain has TRBV5-6 and TRBJ2-5; no clear D. Per the germline V gene, CDR1 is SGHDT and CDR2 is YYEEEE. CDR3 length: 12 residues. V was pared by 4 bases and J by 5 bases, with 9 bases between. CDR3 DNA: TGTGCCAGCAGCCCCCTTTCGGAGACCCAGTACTTC. The encoded protein is CASSPLSETQYF.

The genes are TRBV9 and TRBJ2-1; TRBD2 agrees at 10 bases. CDR3 length: 16 amino acids. V dropped 4 bases and J dropped 4; count of bases not matched to a gene: 8. CDR1 is SGDLS, CDR2 YYNGEE, per germline. The CDR3 bases are TGTGCCAGCAGCCCTTTAGCGGGGGGCAGTTACAATGAGCAGTTCTTC. Translated: CASSPLAGGSYNEQFF.

The gene calls are TRBV28 and TRBJ1-5; perhaps TRBD1 as D (6 bases). The CDR3 runs to 13 residues. Trimming removed 7 bases at V and 5 bases at J, with 12 bases between. Germline V lookup: CDR1 MDHEN, CDR2 SYDVKM. CDR3 loop: CASTDPGDQPQHF. The CDR3 DNA reads as TGTGCCAGCACCGACCCAGGGGATCAGCCCCAGCATTTT.

The V and J genes are TRBV5-8 and TRBJ1-5; D not resolved. Deletions cut 0 bases from V and 4 bases from J, with 8 bases between. Per the germline V gene, CDR1 is SGHTS and CDR2 is YDEGEE. This CDR3 is built from 14 residues. This chain's CDR3 is CASSLGDRNQPQHF. The CDR3 DNA is TGTGCCAGCAGCTTGGGTGACCGGAATCAGCCCCAGCATTTT.

For this clone: This sample includes further DNA sequences coding for the same CDR3. The chain has TRBV28 and TRBJ1-5; no reliable D call. Trimming shortened V by 3 bases and J by 0 bases, and 3 bases separated the two germline ends. The germline gives CDR1 MDHEN, CDR2 SYDVKM. The CDR3 spans 13 residues. CDR3 sequence: CASSLDSNQPQHF. In DNA form, the CDR3 reads TGTGCCAGCAGTTTGGATAGCAATCAGCCCCAGCATTTT. Combining the CDR3 with reference TRBV28 and TRBJ1-5 gives the whole variable domain DVKVTQSSRYLVKRTGEKVFLECVQDMDHENMFWYRQDPGLGLRLIYFSYDVKMKEKGDIPEGYSVSREKKERFSLILESASTNQTSMYLCASSLDSNQPQHFGDGTRLSIL.

The CDR3 here is CASSLGQRSNQPQHF. In nucleotides, the CDR3 is TGTGCCAGCAGTTTGGGGCAAAGGAGCAATCAGCCCCAGCATTTT. The chain combines TRBV27 with TRBJ1-5; TRBD1 might be the D (5 bases). The CDR3 has 15 residues. Trimming shortened V by 3 bases and J by 1 base, and 10 bases separated the two germline ends. Germline CDR1 is MNHEY and CDR2 is SMNVEV (reference sequence).

V and J are TRBV3-1 (or the pseudogene TRBV3-2) and TRBJ1-1, with 7 bases aligning to TRBD1. The CDR3 is made up of 16 amino acids. Trimming at V came to 1 base and at J to 4 bases, leaving 9 bases not matched to a gene. Germline assignment: CDR1 LGHDT and CDR2 YNNKEL (reference sequence). The CDR3 is CASSQAGTEVFTEAFF. CDR3 coding DNA: TGTGCCAGCAGCCAAGCCGGGACAGAAGTGTTCACTGAAGCTTTCTTT.

The chain couples TRBV10-3 to TRBJ1-4; D is perhaps TRBD1 (6 bases). Trimming pared 3 bases from V and 8 bases from J, leaving 10 bases between. Looked up from germline, CDR1 is ENHRY and CDR2 is SYGVKD. The CDR3 totals 13 residues. The CDR3 loop reads CAISEQGREKLFF. The CDR3 region has the DNA TGTGCCATCAGTGAACAGGGACGGGAAAAACTGTTTTTT.

The genes are TRBV2 and TRBJ1-4, with D perhaps TRBD1 (5 bases). CDR1 is SNHLY, CDR2 FYNNEI, per germline. The CDR3 is 13 amino acids. Trimming cost V 8 bases and J 8 bases, with 15 bases left between them. The CDR3 DNA follows: TGTGCCAGCCCAAGTTCCAGGGACGAAAAACTGTTTTTT. Its protein product is CASPSSRDEKLFF.

V usage is TRBV24-1 and J usage is TRBJ2-1; 11 positions agree with TRBD1. V shed 3 bases, J shed 12 bases, and the junction held 9 bases outside the gene matches. The CDR3 is 15 amino acids. The V gene's germline CDR1 is KGHDR and CDR2 SFDVKD. The CDR3 protein is CATSDAGQGDSGQFF. The CDR3 DNA sequence: TGTGCCACCAGTGATGCGGGACAGGGGGATTCAGGGCAGTTCTTC.

The V gene is TRBV19, the J gene TRBJ1-5; D remains ambiguous. Trimming left V 5 bases short and J 2 bases short, with 16 bases between. In germline, CDR1 is LNHDA, CDR2 SQIVND (reference sequence). This CDR3 is built from 16 residues. DNA of the CDR3: TGTGCCAGTAGTCCCCTTCAGCAGGTGCGCAATCAGCCCCAGCATTTT. It codes for CASSPLQQVRNQPQHF.

The chain employs TRBV18 and TRBJ2-7, with 8 bases aligning to TRBD2. The CDR3 runs to 14 residues. V trimming: 3 bases; J trimming: 0 bases; junction bases outside the gene matches: 1. Germline V lookup: CDR1 KGHSH, CDR2 LQKENI. The CDR3 loop reads CASSPREGSYEQYF. The DNA of the CDR3 is TGTGCCAGCTCACCTCGGGAGGGCTCCTACGAGCAGTACTTC.

The chain carries TRBV6-5 and TRBJ2-3; D uncertain. Per germline, CDR1 MNHEY and CDR2 SVGAGI. V lost 10 bases and J 2 bases, leaving 10 bases between the germline ends. The CDR3 has 12 amino acids. In nucleotides, the CDR3 is TGTGCCATCCGTACAAACACAGATACGCAGTATTTT. It specifies CAIRTNTDTQYF.